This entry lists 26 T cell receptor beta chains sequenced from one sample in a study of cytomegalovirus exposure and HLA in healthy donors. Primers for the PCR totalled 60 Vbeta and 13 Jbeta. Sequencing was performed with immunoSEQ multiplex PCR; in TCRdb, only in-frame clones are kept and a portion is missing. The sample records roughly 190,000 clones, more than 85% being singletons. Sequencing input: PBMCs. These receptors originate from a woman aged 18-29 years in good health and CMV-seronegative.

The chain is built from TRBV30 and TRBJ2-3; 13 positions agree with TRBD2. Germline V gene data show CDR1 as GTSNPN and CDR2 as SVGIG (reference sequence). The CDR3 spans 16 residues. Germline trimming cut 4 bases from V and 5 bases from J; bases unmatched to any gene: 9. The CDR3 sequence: CAWTWGLAGSGDTQYF. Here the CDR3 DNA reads TGTGCCTGGACTTGGGGACTAGCGGGAAGTGGAGATACGCAGTATTTT. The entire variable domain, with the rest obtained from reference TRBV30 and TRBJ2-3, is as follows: SQTIHQWPATLVQPVGSPLSLECTVEGTSNPNLYWYRQAAGRGLQLLFYSVGIGQISSEVPQNLSASRPQDRQFILSSKKLLLSDSGFYLCAWTWGLAGSGDTQYFGPGTRLTVL.

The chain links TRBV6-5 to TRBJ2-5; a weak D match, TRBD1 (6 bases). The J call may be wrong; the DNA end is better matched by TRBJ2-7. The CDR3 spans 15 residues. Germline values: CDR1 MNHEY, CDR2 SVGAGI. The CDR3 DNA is TGTGCCAGCAGTAAATACAGGGAAAGTTTCTACGAGCAGTACTTC. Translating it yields CASSKYRESFYEQYF.

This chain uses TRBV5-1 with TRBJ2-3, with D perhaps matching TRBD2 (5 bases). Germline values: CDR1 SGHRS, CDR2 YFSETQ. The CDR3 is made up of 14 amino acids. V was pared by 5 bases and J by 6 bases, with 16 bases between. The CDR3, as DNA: TGCGCCAGCAGACAGAGGGCCACGGGGGATACGCAGTATTTT. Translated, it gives CASRQRATGDTQYF.

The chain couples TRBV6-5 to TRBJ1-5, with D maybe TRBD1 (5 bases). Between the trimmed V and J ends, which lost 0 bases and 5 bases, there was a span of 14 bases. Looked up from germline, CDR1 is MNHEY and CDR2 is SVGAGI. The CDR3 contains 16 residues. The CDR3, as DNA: TGTGCCAGCAGTTACTCAGGGGCAGAGCCTCATCAGCCCCAGCATTTT. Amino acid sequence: CASSYSGAEPHQPQHF.

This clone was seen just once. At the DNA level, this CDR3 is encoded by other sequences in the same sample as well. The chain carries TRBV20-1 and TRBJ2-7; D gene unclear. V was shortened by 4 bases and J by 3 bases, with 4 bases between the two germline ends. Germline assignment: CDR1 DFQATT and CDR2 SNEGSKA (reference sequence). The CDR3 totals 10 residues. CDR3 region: CSATNYEQYF. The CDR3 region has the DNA TGCAGTGCTACCAACTACGAGCAGTACTTC.

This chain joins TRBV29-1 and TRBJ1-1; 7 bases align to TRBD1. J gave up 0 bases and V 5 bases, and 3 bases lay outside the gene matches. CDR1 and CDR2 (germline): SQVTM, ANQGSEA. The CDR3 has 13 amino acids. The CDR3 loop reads CSVLGQVNTEAFF. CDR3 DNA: TGCAGCGTTCTCGGACAGGTGAACACTGAAGCTTTCTTT.

The CDR3 DNA follows: TGTGCCAGCTCACCAAGGCAAACAGACTACGAGCAGTACTTC. Protein product: CASSPRQTDYEQYF. V is TRBV18 and J is TRBJ2-7; D uncertain. The germline gives CDR1 KGHSH, CDR2 LQKENI. The CDR3 has 14 amino acids. V was clipped by 2 bases and J by 3 bases, with 11 bases between them.

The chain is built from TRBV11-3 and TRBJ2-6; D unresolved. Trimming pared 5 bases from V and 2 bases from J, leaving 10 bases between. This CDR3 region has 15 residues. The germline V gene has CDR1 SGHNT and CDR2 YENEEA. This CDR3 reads CASSPRSTGANVLTF. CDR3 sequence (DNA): TGTGCCAGCAGCCCGCGGAGTACTGGGGCCAACGTCCTGACTTTC.

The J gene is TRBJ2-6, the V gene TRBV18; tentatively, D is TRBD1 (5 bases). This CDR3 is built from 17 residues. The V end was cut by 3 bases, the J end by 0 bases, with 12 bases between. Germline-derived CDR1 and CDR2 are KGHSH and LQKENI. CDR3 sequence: CASSPIRVASGANVLTF. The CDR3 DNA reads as TGTGCCAGCTCACCGATCAGGGTAGCCTCTGGGGCCAACGTCCTGACTTTC.

The CDR3 loop reads CASKIRDQETQYF. The CDR3 DNA follows: TGTGCCAGCAAGATCAGGGATCAAGAGACCCAGTACTTC. The rearrangement uses TRBV2 and TRBJ2-5; TRBD1 is a possible D gene (5 bases). The ends were cut back, 7 bases at V and 2 bases at J, with 11 bases in the middle. CDR1 and CDR2 from the germline V gene are SNHLY and FYNNEI. The CDR3 is 13 residues long.

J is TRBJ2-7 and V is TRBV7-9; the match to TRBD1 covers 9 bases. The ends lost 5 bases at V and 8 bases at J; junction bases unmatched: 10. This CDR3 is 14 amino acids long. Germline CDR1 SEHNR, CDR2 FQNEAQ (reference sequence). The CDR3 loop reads CASSPRDRVGQQYF. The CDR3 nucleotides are TGTGCCAGCAGCCCCCGGGACAGGGTTGGACAGCAGTACTTC.

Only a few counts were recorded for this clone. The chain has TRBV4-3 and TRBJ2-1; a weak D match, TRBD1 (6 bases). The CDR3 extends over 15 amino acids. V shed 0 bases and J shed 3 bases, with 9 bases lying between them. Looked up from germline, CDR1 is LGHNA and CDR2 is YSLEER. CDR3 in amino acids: CASSQEKGHYNEQFF. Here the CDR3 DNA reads TGCGCCAGCAGCCAAGAAAAGGGACACTACAATGAGCAGTTCTTC.

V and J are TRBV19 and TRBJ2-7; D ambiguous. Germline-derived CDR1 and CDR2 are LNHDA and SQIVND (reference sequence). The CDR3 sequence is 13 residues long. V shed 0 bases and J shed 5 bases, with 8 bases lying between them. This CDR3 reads CASSIDRQNEQYF. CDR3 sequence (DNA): TGTGCCAGTAGTATAGACCGCCAGAACGAGCAGTACTTC.

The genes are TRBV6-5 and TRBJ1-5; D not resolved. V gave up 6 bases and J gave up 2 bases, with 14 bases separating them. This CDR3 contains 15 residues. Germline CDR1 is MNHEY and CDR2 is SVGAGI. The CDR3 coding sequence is TGTGCCAGCAGCCAGCGGGAGTGGGGCAATCAGCCCCAGCATTTT. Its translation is CASSQREWGNQPQHF.

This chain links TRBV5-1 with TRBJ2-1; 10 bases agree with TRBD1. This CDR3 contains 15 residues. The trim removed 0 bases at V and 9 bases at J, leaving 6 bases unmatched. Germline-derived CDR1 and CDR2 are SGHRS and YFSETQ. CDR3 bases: TGCGCCAGCAGCTTGGGACAGGGGGCCGAGGGTGAGCAGTTCTTC. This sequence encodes CASSLGQGAEGEQFF. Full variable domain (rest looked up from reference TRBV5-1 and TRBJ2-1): KAGVTQTPRYLIKTRGQQVTLSCSPISGHRSVSWYQQTPGQGLQFLFEYFSETQRNKGNFPGRFSGRQFSNSRSEMNVSTLELGDSALYLCASSLGQGAEGEQFFGPGTRLTVL.

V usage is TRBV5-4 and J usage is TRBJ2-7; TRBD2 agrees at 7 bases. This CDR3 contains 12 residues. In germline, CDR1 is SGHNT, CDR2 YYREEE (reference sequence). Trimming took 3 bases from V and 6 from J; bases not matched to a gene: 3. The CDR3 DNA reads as TGTGCCAGCAGCTGGGGAGGGAGCGAGCAGTACTTC. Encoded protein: CASSWGGSEQYF.

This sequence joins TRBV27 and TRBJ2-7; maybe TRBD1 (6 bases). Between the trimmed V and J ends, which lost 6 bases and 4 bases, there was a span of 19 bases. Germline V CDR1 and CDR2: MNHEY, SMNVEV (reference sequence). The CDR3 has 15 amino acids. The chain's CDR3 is CASSLRLRGLYEQYF. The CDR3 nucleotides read TGTGCCAGCAGCCTACGCCTCAGGGGTTTATACGAGCAGTACTTC.

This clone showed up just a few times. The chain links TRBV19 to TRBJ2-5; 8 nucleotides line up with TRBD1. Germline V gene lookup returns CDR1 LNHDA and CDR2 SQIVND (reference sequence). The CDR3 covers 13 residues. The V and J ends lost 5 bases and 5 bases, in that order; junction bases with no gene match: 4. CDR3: CASSPQGAETQYF. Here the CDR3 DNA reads TGTGCCAGTAGTCCTCAGGGGGCGGAGACCCAGTACTTC.

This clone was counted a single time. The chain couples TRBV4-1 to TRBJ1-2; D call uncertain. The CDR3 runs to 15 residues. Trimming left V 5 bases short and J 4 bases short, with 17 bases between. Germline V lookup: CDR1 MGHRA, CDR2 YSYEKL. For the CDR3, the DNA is TGCGCCAGCAGCTTCCGGTCCTCGGCGGGCTATGGCTACACCTTC. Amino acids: CASSFRSSAGYGYTF.

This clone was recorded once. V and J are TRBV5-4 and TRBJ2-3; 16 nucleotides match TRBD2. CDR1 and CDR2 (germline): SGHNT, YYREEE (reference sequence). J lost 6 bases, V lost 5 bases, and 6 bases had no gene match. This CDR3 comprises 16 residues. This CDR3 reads CASRWGTSGGADTQYF. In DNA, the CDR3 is TGTGCCAGCAGATGGGGGACTAGCGGGGGGGCTGATACGCAGTATTTT.

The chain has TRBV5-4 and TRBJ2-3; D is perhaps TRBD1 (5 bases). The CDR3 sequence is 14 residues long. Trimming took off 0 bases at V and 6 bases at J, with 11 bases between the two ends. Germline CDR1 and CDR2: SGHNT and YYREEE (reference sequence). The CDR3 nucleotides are TGTGCCAGCAGCTTGGGTCAGGGTCCGGATACGCAGTATTTT. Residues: CASSLGQGPDTQYF.

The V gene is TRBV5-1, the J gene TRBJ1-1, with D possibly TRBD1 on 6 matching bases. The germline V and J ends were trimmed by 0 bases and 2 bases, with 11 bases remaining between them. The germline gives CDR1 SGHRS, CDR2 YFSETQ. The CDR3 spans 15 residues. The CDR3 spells CASSLEGTSNTEAFF. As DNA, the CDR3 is TGCGCCAGCAGCTTGGAAGGGACAAGTAACACTGAAGCTTTCTTT.

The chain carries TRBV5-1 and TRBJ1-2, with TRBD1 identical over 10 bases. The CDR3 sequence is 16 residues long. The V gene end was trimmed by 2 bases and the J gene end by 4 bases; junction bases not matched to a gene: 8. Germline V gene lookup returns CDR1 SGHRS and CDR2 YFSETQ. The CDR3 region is CASSLEGTGEIYGYTF. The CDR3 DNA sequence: TGCGCCAGCAGCTTAGAGGGGACAGGGGAAATCTATGGCTACACCTTC.

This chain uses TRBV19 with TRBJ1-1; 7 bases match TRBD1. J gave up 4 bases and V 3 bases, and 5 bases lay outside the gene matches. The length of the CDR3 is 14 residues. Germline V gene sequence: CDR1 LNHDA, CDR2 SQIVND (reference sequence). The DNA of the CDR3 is TGTGCCAGTAGTATGCGGCAGGGGGGCACTGAAGCTTTCTTT. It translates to CASSMRQGGTEAFF.

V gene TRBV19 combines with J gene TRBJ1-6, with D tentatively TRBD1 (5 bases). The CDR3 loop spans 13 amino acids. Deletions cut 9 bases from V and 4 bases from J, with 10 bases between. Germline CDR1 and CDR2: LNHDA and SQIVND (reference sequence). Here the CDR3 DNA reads TGTGCCAGCACGAAGGGGTATAATTCACCCCTCCACTTT. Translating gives CASTKGYNSPLHF.

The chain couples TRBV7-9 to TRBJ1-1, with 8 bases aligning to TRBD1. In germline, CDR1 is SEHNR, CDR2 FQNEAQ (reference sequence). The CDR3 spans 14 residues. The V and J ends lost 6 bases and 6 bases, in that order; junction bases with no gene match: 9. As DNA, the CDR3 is TGTGCCAGCAGGAAAGACAGGGGAAACGCTGAAGCTTTCTTT. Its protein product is CASRKDRGNAEAFF.